These 18 T cell receptor beta chains came from one sample sequenced in a study of shared clonotypes between healthy human individuals (dated by TCRdb to between 2020 and 2021). Libraries were made using the immunoSEQ multiplex PCR assay. TCRdb stores this immuneACCESS table with in-frame sequences only. Part of the clones is absent; in the studies checked, under half of the shortfall reflects unresolved V genes, and no reason is known for the rest. For this sample the table gives about 700,000 clones, of which around two thirds were detected only once. The ten top clones hold about 1.7% of the sample. The material sequenced was memory CD4+ T cells sorted from blood. The sample's cell subset or site label, in plain terms: CD45RA-negative fraction. The source of these receptors is a woman between 25 and 40 years old in good health.

A note on this clone: At one end, the junction sequence differs from germline, possibly due to a read error. The genes are TRBV27 and TRBJ2-1; no clear D gene. The CDR3 is made up of 13 amino acids. CDR1 MNHEY and CDR2 SMNVEV come from the germline V gene (reference sequence). The CDR3 DNA sequence: TGTGCCGGCAGTGGATCCCACTACAATGAGCAGTTCTTC. It encodes CAGSGSHYNEQFF.

V gene TRBV30 combines with J gene TRBJ1-5, with D tentatively TRBD1 (5 bases). Germline CDR1 reads GTSNPN; CDR2 reads SVGIG (reference sequence). The length of the CDR3 is 15 residues. Between the trimmed V and J ends, which lost 2 bases and 2 bases, there was a span of 13 bases. The CDR3 sequence: CAWSPGSTGNQPQHF. The DNA for the CDR3 is TGTGCCTGGAGTCCAGGGAGTACGGGCAATCAGCCCCAGCATTTT.

V gene TRBV7-9 combines with J gene TRBJ2-3; 14 positions agree with TRBD2. The CDR3 consists of 18 residues. V was pared by 3 bases and J by 2 bases, with 7 bases of the junction left unmatched. Germline V gene data show CDR1 as SEHNR and CDR2 as FQNEAQ (reference sequence). CDR3 amino acids: CASSFWTSGGRPTDTQYF. The CDR3 DNA reads TGTGCCAGCAGCTTTTGGACTAGCGGGGGGAGGCCCACAGATACGCAGTATTTT.

There are a few counts of this clone. The CDR3 sequence: CASTRTGAAGNTIYF. The CDR3 nucleotides read TGTGCCAGCACCCGGACAGGGGCAGCTGGAAACACCATATATTTT. The chain recombines TRBV28 with TRBJ1-3; TRBD1 aligns across 9 bases. CDR3 length equals 15 residues. Trimming at V came to 7 bases and at J to 2 bases, leaving 6 bases not matched to a gene. Germline V CDR1 and CDR2: MDHEN, SYDVKM.

The chain recombines TRBV5-1 with TRBJ1-5; D is undetermined. The V and J ends lost 5 bases and 3 bases respectively, with 9 bases between them. The length of the CDR3 is 13 residues. The germline V gene encodes CDR1 SGHRS and CDR2 YFSETQ. The CDR3 coding sequence is TGCGCCAGCAGGCGGGAGGTCAATCAGCCCCAGCATTTT. Translation gives CASRREVNQPQHF.

The CDR3 DNA reads TGTGCCAGCAGTCCTGAGGGGGCCTCTTCTGAAGCTTTCTTT. Translated, it gives CASSPEGASSEAFF. The V and J genes are TRBV7-9 and TRBJ1-1; 7 bases are a match to TRBD1. The junction had 10 bases not matched to a gene; V was cut back by 6 bases and J by 6 bases. The germline gives CDR1 SEHNR, CDR2 FQNEAQ (reference sequence). The CDR3 sequence is 14 residues long.

This sequence joins TRBV9 and TRBJ2-6; D not resolved. Trimming left V 0 bases short and J 4 bases short, with 8 bases between. Germline V lookup: CDR1 SGDLS, CDR2 YYNGEE. CDR3 length equals 15 residues. The DNA for the CDR3 is TGTGCCAGCAGCGTAGCCCCCGGAGGGGCCAACGTCCTGACTTTC. It specifies CASSVAPGGANVLTF. Full variable domain (missing parts from reference TRBV9 and TRBJ2-6): DSGVTQTPKHLITATGQRVTLRCSPRSGDLSVYWYQQSLDQGLQFLIQYYNGEERAKGNILERFSAQQFPDLHSELNLSSLELGDSALYFCASSVAPGGANVLTFGAGSRLTVL.

This clone showed up just a few times. This chain joins TRBV4-1 and TRBJ2-7; a possible D gene is TRBD1 (5 bases). CDR3 length equals 16 residues. The germline CDR1 and CDR2 sequences are MGHRA and YSYEKL. Trimming took 0 bases from V and 5 from J, leaving 17 bases between them. The CDR3 nucleotides read TGCGCCAGCAGCCAAGATGGTGAGCAGGGCCGGCACGAGCAGTACTTC. Its protein is CASSQDGEQGRHEQYF.

The V gene is TRBV2, the J gene TRBJ1-3; weak D call: TRBD1 (6 bases). Per germline, CDR1 SNHLY and CDR2 FYNNEI. The CDR3 is 14 residues long. V dropped 6 bases and J dropped 7 bases, with 16 bases sitting between them. CDR3 protein: CASRGDTQRNTIYF. Here the CDR3 DNA reads TGTGCCAGCAGGGGGGACACGCAAAGGAACACCATATATTTT.

The CDR3 sequence: CASSYSLDRSYEQYF. CDR3 in DNA: TGTGCCAGCAGTTACTCCCTGGACAGATCCTACGAGCAGTACTTC. This chain joins TRBV6-5 and TRBJ2-7; tentative D call: TRBD1 (6 bases). Germline V gene lookup returns CDR1 MNHEY and CDR2 SVGAGI. The V end lost 0 bases, the J end lost 1 base, and 10 bases lay between the germline ends. The CDR3 runs to 15 residues.

The chain links TRBV4-1 to TRBJ2-3, with 9 bases lining up with TRBD1. In germline, CDR1 is MGHRA, CDR2 YSYEKL. Trimming removed 3 bases from V and 2 bases from J; junction bases left unmatched: 9. The CDR3 sequence is 17 residues long. The CDR3 loop is CASSQMGGTGITDTQYF. The CDR3 nucleotides read TGCGCCAGCAGCCAGATGGGGGGGACAGGGATCACAGATACGCAGTATTTT.

This clone was seen just once. The V and J genes are TRBV11-2 and TRBJ1-1, with D uncertain. The CDR3 loop spans 14 amino acids. Germline CDR1 is SGHAT and CDR2 is FQNNGV. V was clipped by 5 bases and J by 6 bases, with 16 bases between them. In nucleotides, the CDR3 is TGTGCCAGCAGCAGCAACTCGAGGAGCGCTGAAGCTTTCTTT. Amino acids: CASSSNSRSAEAFF.

This rearrangement joins TRBV28 to TRBJ2-7; D not certain. Per the germline V gene, CDR1 is MDHEN and CDR2 is SYDVKM. This CDR3 is 12 amino acids long. V was cut by 6 bases and J by 7 bases, with 13 bases left in between. The CDR3 reads CASSPDLREQYF. CDR3 nucleotides: TGTGCCAGCAGCCCGGACCTGAGGGAGCAGTACTTC.

V gene TRBV9 combines with J gene TRBJ2-6, with 7 bases identical to TRBD1. CDR1 is SGDLS, CDR2 YYNGEE, per germline. This CDR3 has 15 residues. Trimming removed 3 bases from V and 4 bases from J; junction bases left unmatched: 4. The chain's CDR3 is CASSAWTGGANVLTF. CDR3 coding DNA: TGTGCCAGCAGCGCTTGGACAGGCGGGGCCAACGTCCTGACTTTC.

The V and J genes are TRBV19 and TRBJ2-1; no clear D gene. This CDR3 has 17 amino acids. Per germline, CDR1 LNHDA and CDR2 SQIVND (reference sequence). Trimming stripped 1 base from V and 8 bases from J, with 21 bases between. Here the CDR3 reads CASSIGGRLVRFDEQFF. CDR3 nucleotides: TGTGCCAGTAGTATAGGGGGAAGGCTAGTAAGGTTCGATGAGCAGTTCTTC.

The chain couples TRBV5-1 to TRBJ1-4; D is ambiguous. The CDR3 totals 13 residues. Germline V gene lookup returns CDR1 SGHRS and CDR2 YFSETQ. Trimming took off 0 bases at V and 8 bases at J, with 8 bases between the two ends. CDR3 DNA: TGCGCCAGCAGCTTGGGAGCTGGGGAAAAACTGTTTTTT. Protein product: CASSLGAGEKLFF.

About this clone: This sequence is one base from a far larger clone and is likely a read error. At the DNA level, this CDR3 is encoded by other sequences in the same sample as well. The V gene is TRBV5-1, the J gene TRBJ2-7; TRBD2 is a possible D gene (5 bases). In germline, CDR1 is SGHRS, CDR2 YFSETQ. The V end lost 4 bases, the J end lost 4 bases, and 6 bases lay between the germline ends. The CDR3 is 11 residues long. The CDR3, as DNA: TGCGCCAGCAGCGGGGAGTACGAGCAGTACTTC. Protein: CASSGEYEQYF.

In this sample, this clone turned up a few times. The chain employs TRBV27 and TRBJ1-1, with 7 bases aligning to TRBD1. The germline CDR1 and CDR2 sequences are MNHEY and SMNVEV (reference sequence). J was trimmed by 5 bases and V by 4 bases; bases with no gene match: 19. This CDR3 region has 18 residues. The CDR3 DNA reads as TGTGCCAGCAGTTCATCCTATCCCGGACAGGAGTGGGGGACTGAAGCTTTCTTT. Its protein product is CASSSSYPGQEWGTEAFF.